The clone carrying this T cell receptor (beta chain) was recorded a few times. Its antigen is as yet unknown. The sample belongs to a study of cytomegalovirus exposure and HLA in healthy donors. Study outcomes and limitations: Reports credit the classifier with highly specific, highly sensitive diagnosis of cytomegalovirus status.

This CDR3 comprises 12 residues. V was clipped by 2 bases and J by 5 bases, with 7 bases between them. Germline V CDR1 and CDR2: SGHDT, YYEEEE. The PCR contained 60 Vbeta and 13 Jbeta primers. Libraries were prepared by immunoSEQ multiplex PCR; TCRdb keeps only in-frame clonotypes and omits some of them. The repertoire includes approximately 95,000 clones, approximately 81% of them detected once, and about 4% sits in the top ten. This clonotype originated in a woman aged 40 to 49 in good health and CMV-seropositive. The chain has TRBV5-6 and TRBJ2-5; TRBD1 might be the D (5 bases). The sample was PBMCs. The CDR3 DNA is TGTGCCAGCAGCTTTGGGGCGGAGACCCAGTACTTC. Protein sequence: CASSFGAETQYF.